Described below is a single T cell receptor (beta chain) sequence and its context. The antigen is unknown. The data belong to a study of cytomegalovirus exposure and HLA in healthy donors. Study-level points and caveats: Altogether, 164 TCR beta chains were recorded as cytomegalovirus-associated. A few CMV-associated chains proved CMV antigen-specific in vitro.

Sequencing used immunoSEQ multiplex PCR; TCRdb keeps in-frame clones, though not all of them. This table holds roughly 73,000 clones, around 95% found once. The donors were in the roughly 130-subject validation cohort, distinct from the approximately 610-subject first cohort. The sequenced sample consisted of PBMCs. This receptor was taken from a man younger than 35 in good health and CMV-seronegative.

CDR3 amino acids: CASSPLAGDQETQYF. CDR3 DNA sequence: TGTGCCAGTAGCCCACTAGCGGGGGACCAAGAGACCCAGTACTTC. The chain has TRBV19 and TRBJ2-5; TRBD2 aligns across 11 bases. V dropped 6 bases and J dropped 0; count of bases not matched to a gene: 3. The CDR3 is 15 amino acids. Germline V gives CDR1 LNHDA, CDR2 SQIVND (reference sequence).